Below are 6 T cell receptor beta chains sequenced from a single sample in a study of T cells after yellow fever vaccination. One entry per CDR3 protein results from TCRdb running MiXCR on the 5' RACE reads. Of 170,000 or so distinct CDR3 sequences in the sample, around 9.3% were seen once. The source material was CD8+ T cells sorted from PBMCs, sampled 45 days after the yellow fever booster vaccination. The receptor set was obtained from a man aged 18-30 years who received the YFV17D yellow fever vaccine.

This clonotype was counted many times. J is TRBJ2-1 and V is TRBV6-5; possible D gene TRBD2, 5 bases. Germline CDR1 reads MNHEY; CDR2 reads SVGAGI. V lost 9 bases to trimming and J lost 5 bases, with 14 bases between them. The CDR3 is made up of 13 amino acids. CDR3 in amino acids: CARGVGSNNEQFF. In nucleotides, the CDR3 is TGTGCCAGGGGAGTCGGGTCAAACAATGAGCAGTTCTTC.

A few counts support this clonotype. This chain joins TRBV2 and TRBJ1-5; perhaps TRBD1 as D (5 bases). V was cut by 0 bases and J by 5 bases, with 14 bases left in between. The germline CDR1 and CDR2 sequences are SNHLY and FYNNEI. CDR3 length: 16 amino acids. The CDR3 protein is CASSEALRDRDQPQHF. In nucleotides, the CDR3 is TGTGCCAGCAGTGAAGCGCTTCGAGACAGAGATCAGCCCCAGCATTTT.

The chain links TRBV6-2 or TRBV6-3 to TRBJ1-2; D unclear. The germline gives CDR1 MNHEY, CDR2 SVGEGT. The CDR3 consists of 13 residues. Between the trimmed V and J ends, which lost 5 bases and 4 bases, there was a span of 11 bases. CDR3 loop: CASSKDRIYGYTF. The CDR3 nucleotides read TGTGCCAGCAGTAAGGACCGGATCTATGGCTACACCTTC.

The chain has TRBV7-2 and TRBJ2-7; 10 bases map to TRBD2. V shed 5 bases, J shed 4 bases, and the junction held 8 bases outside the gene matches. This CDR3 is built from 15 residues. Germline V gene lookup returns CDR1 SGHTA and CDR2 FQGNSA. The CDR3 DNA follows: TGTGCCAGCAGCGACCGACTAGCGGGTTTTTACGAGCAGTACTTC. It is translated as CASSDRLAGFYEQYF.

There are many counts of this clonotype. The chain links TRBV4-3 to TRBJ2-1; 11 bases are shared with TRBD2. The CDR3 consists of 20 residues. With 1 base clipped from V and 2 bases from J, the junction kept 13 bases outside the gene matches. Germline V gene sequence: CDR1 LGHNA, CDR2 YSLEER. For the CDR3, the DNA is TGCGCCAGCAGCCAAGGGTGGCTAGCGGGGGGCCCCGTCCCCTACAATGAGCAGTTCTTC. Its translation: CASSQGWLAGGPVPYNEQFF.

This chain uses TRBV6-1 with TRBJ2-1; 9 nucleotides align to TRBD1. Germline assignment: CDR1 MNHNS and CDR2 SASEGT. The CDR3 contains 14 residues. V was pared by 8 bases and J by 7 bases, with 9 bases of the junction left unmatched. This chain's CDR3 is CASRRIQGANEQFF. In DNA, the CDR3 is TGTGCCAGCCGTAGAATACAGGGGGCAAATGAGCAGTTCTTC.